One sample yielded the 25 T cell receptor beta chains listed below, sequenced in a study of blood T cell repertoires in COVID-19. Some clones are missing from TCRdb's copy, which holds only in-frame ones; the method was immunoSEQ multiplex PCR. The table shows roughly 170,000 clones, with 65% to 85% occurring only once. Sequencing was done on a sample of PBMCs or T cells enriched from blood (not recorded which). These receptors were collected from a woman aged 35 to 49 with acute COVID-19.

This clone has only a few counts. CDR3 sequence: CASSGANAGSYEQYF. The CDR3 nucleotides are TGTGCCAGTAGTGGCGCGAACGCAGGTTCCTACGAGCAGTACTTC. The chain uses TRBV19 and TRBJ2-7; the D is unclear. Trimming removed 5 bases from V and 1 base from J, with 15 bases in between. This CDR3 spans 15 amino acids. Germline lookup yields CDR1 LNHDA and CDR2 SQIVND (reference sequence).

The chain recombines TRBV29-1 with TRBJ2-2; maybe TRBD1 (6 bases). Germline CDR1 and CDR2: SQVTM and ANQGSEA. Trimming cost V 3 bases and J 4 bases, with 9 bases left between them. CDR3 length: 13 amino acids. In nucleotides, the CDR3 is TGCAGCGTTGACAGGGGTGGCACCGGGGAGCTGTTTTTT. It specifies CSVDRGGTGELFF.

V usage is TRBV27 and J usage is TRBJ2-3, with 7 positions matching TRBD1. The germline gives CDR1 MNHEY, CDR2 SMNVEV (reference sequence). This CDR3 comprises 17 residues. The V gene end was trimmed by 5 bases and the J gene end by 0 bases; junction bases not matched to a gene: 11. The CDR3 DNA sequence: TGTGCCAGCAGTGTTATTGGAACAGGGGTTAGCACAGATACGCAGTATTTT. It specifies CASSVIGTGVSTDTQYF.

The CDR3 is CSVARLERLDEQFF. CDR3 nucleotides: TGCAGCGTTGCCCGGCTCGAGAGGTTGGATGAGCAGTTCTTC. The chain uses TRBV29-1 and TRBJ2-1, with unresolved D. Trimming left V 4 bases short and J 8 bases short, with 18 bases between. Germline values: CDR1 SQVTM, CDR2 ANQGSEA. The CDR3 runs to 14 residues.

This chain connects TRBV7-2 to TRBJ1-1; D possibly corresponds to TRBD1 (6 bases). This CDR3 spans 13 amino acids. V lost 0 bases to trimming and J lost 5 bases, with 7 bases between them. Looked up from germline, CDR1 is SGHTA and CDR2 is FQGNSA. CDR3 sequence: CASSLATGTEAFF. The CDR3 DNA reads TGTGCCAGCAGCTTAGCAACAGGGACTGAAGCTTTCTTT.

DNA for the CDR3: TGCGCCAGCAGCTCGTCACTGAGCTCCTACAATGAGCAGTTCTTC. This gives the protein CASSSSLSSYNEQFF. The chain carries TRBV5-1 and TRBJ2-1; D gene ambiguous. The V and J ends lost 3 bases and 0 bases respectively, with 10 bases between them. The CDR3 is 15 residues long. The germline V gene encodes CDR1 SGHRS and CDR2 YFSETQ.

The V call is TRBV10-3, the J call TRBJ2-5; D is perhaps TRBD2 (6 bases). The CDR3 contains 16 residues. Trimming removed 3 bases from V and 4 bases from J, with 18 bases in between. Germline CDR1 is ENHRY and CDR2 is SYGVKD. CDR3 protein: CAISDISGRGAETQYF. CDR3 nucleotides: TGTGCCATCAGTGATATTAGCGGCAGAGGGGCAGAGACCCAGTACTTC.

For the CDR3, the DNA is TGCGCCAGCAGCTTGGCACTAGCGGGAGGAGGTAGTGAGCAGTTCTTC. This codes for CASSLALAGGGSEQFF. The J gene is TRBJ2-1, the V gene TRBV5-1; TRBD2 matches 12 bases. With 0 bases clipped from V and 9 bases from J, the junction kept 7 bases outside the gene matches. CDR1 and CDR2 (germline): SGHRS, YFSETQ. There are 16 residues in the CDR3.

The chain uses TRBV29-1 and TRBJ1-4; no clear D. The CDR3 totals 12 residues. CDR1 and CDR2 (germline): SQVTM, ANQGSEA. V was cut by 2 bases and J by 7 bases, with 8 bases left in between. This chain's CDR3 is CSVESNGEKLFF. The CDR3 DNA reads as TGCAGCGTTGAAAGCAACGGTGAAAAACTGTTTTTT.

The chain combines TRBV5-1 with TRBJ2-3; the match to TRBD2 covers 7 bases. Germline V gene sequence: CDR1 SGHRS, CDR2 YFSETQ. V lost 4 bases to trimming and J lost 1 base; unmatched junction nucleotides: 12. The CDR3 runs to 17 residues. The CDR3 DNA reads TGCGCCAGCAGCCTCTCACCGAGTCTAGCGGGCACAGATACGCAGTATTTT. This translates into CASSLSPSLAGTDTQYF.

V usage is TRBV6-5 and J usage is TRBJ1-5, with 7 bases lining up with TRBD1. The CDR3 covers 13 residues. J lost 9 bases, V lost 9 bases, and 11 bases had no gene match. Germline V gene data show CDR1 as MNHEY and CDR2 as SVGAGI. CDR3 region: CASGTGARMPQHF. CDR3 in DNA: TGTGCCAGTGGAACAGGGGCCAGGATGCCCCAGCATTTT.

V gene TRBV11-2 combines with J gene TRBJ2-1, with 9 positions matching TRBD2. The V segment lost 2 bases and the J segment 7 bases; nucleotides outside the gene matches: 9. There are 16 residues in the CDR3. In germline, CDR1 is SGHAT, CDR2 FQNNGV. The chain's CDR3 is CASSLSSGRYGNEQFF. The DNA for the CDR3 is TGTGCCAGCAGCTTATCCAGCGGGAGGTACGGGAATGAGCAGTTCTTC.

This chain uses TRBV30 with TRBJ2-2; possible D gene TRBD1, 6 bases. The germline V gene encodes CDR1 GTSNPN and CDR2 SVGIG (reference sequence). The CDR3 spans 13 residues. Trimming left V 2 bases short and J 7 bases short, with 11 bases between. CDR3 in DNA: TGTGCCTGGAGTCCACAGGGACACGGGGAGCTGTTTTTT. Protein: CAWSPQGHGELFF.

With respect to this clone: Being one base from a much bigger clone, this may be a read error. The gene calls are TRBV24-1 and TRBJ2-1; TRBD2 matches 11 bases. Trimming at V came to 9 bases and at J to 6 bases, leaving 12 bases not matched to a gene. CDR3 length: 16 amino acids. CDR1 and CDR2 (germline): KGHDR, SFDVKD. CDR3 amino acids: CATSSSTSGRSNEQFF. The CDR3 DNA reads TGTGCCACCTCGAGTAGTACTAGCGGGAGAAGCAATGAGCAGTTCTTC.

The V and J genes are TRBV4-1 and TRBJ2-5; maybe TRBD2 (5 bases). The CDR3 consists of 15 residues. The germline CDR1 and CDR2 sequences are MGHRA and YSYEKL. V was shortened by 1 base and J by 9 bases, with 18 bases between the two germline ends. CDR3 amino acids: CASSQGRGGGGAQYF. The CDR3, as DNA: TGCGCCAGCAGCCAAGGACGCGGAGGCGGTGGGGCCCAGTACTTC.

This CDR3 is CASSLRRGVLNYGYTF. The DNA for the CDR3 is TGTGCCAGCAGCTTGAGGAGGGGAGTATTAAACTATGGCTACACCTTC. This chain joins TRBV5-4 and TRBJ1-2, with D possibly TRBD1 on 5 matching bases. Per germline, CDR1 SGHNT and CDR2 YYREEE (reference sequence). This CDR3 region has 16 residues. Trimming shortened V by 1 base and J by 2 bases, and 15 bases separated the two germline ends. Looking up the rest from reference TRBV5-4 and TRBJ1-2 gives the full variable domain: ETGVTQSPTHLIKTRGQQVTLRCSSQSGHNTVSWYQQALGQGPQFIFQYYREEENGRGNFPPRFSGLQFPNYSSELNVNALELDDSALYLCASSLRRGVLNYGYTFGSGTRLTVV.

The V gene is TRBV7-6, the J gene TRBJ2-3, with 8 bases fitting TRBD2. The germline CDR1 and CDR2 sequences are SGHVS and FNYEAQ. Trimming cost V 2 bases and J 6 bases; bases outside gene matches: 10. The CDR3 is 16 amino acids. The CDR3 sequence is CASSLTPPTSVDTQYF. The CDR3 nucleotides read TGTGCCAGCAGCTTAACTCCTCCGACTAGCGTTGATACGCAGTATTTT.

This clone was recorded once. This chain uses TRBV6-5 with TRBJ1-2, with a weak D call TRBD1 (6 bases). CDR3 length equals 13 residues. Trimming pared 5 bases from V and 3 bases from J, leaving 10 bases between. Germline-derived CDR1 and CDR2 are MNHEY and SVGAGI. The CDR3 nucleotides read TGTGCCAGCAGTAGGGGGGGGTACTATGGCTACACCTTC. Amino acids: CASSRGGYYGYTF.

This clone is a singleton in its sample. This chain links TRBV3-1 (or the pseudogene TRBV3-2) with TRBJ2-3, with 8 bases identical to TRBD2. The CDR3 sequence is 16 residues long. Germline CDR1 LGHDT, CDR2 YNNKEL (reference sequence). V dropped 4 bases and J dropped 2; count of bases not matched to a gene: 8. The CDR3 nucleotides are TGTGCCAGCAGCCGCCTCGAGCGGGAGTACACAGATACGCAGTATTTT. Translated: CASSRLEREYTDTQYF.

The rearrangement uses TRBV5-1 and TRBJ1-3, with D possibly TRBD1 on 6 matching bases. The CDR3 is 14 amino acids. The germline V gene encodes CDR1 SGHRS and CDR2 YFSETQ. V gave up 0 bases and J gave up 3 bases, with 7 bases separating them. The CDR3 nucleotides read TGCGCCAGCAGCTTGGGACAGGATGGAAACACCATATATTTT. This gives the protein CASSLGQDGNTIYF.

The CDR3 DNA reads as TGTGCCAGCAGCAATAACTCCTACGAGCAGTACTTC. It translates to CASSNNSYEQYF. This sequence joins TRBV7-3 and TRBJ2-7; D is unresolved. The V and J ends lost 5 bases and 0 bases respectively, with 5 bases between them. This CDR3 comprises 12 residues. From germline, CDR1 is SGHTA and CDR2 FQGTGA. Full variable domain (remainder filled in from reference TRBV7-3 and TRBJ2-7): GAGVSQTPSNKVTEKGKYVELRCDPISGHTALYWYRQSLGQGPEFLIYFQGTGAADDSGLPNDRFFAVRPEGSVSTLKIQRTERGDSAVYLCASSNNSYEQYFGPGTRLTVT.

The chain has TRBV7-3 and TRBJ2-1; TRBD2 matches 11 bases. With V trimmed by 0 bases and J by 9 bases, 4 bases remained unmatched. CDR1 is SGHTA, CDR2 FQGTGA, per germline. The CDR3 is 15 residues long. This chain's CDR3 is CASSLTLAGVGEQFF. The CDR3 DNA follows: TGTGCCAGCAGCTTAACACTAGCGGGAGTTGGTGAGCAGTTCTTC.

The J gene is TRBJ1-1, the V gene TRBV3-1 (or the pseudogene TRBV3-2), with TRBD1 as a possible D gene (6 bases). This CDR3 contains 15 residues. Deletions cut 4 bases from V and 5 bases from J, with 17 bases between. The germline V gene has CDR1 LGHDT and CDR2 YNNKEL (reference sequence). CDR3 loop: CASSPSGAPGTEAFF. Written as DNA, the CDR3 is TGTGCCAGCAGCCCCTCAGGGGCGCCGGGGACTGAAGCTTTCTTT.

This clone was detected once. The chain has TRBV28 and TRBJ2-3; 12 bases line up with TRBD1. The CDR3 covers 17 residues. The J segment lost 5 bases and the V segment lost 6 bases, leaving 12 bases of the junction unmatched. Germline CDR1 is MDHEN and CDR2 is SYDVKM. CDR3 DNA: TGTGCCAGCAGCCCAAATCTGGGACAGGGGGCCATAGATACGCAGTATTTT. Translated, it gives CASSPNLGQGAIDTQYF.

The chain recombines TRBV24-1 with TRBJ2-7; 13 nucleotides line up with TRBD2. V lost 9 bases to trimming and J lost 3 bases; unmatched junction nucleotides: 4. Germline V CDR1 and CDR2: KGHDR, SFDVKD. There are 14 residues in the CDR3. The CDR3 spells CATPGLAGVYEQYV. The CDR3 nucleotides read TGTGCCACCCCCGGACTAGCGGGAGTCTACGAGCAGTACGTC.